This entry concerns a single TCR beta chain. The target antigen is unknown. The data were taken from a study of T-cell memory formation after mild COVID-19. Study-level findings and limits: Several responding clones turned up in pre-infection memory, indicating that cross-reactive memory may have taken part.

MiXCR, run by TCRdb on the 5' RACE reads, gives a single entry per CDR3 protein. The profile shows about half a million distinct CDR3 sequences, 15% to 20% of them singletons. Germline lookup yields CDR1 MNHEY and CDR2 SMNVEV (reference sequence). The CDR3 has 16 amino acids. V shed 1 base and J shed 0 bases, with 11 bases lying between them. Sequencing was carried out using PBMCs or a T cell subset sorted from them (not recorded which). This chain links TRBV27 with TRBJ2-3; D is perhaps TRBD1 (6 bases). The sequence came from an adult woman who had mild COVID-19 (a few samples of this study predate the infection). Cell type and time point are not known. The CDR3 loop is CASSLWAGASTDTQYF. The CDR3 DNA reads TGTGCCAGCAGTTTATGGGCAGGGGCTAGCACAGATACGCAGTATTTT.